A selection of T cell receptor beta chains follows, all from one sample in a study of metastatic and nonmetastatic thyroid tumors. MiXCR re-clonotyped the PCR reads for TCRdb. The table lists about 92,000 clones, about 15% of them singletons, with 3.6% in the top ten. The sequenced material came from blood. These receptors all stem from a female donor with papillary thyroid cancer or a benign thyroid nodule (not recorded which). Some clones in this sample may be carry-over from other donors' samples. Each CDR3 is given without its conserved first and last residue.

v_call: TRBV6-1
j_call: TRBJ2-7
cdr3_aa: ASTHLGVTYEQY

v_call: TRBV30
j_call: TRBJ1-5
cdr3_aa: AWSLPNRVDQPQH

v_call: TRBV28
j_call: TRBJ2-3
cdr3_aa: ASSFSGGTDTQY

v_call: TRBV9
j_call: TRBJ2-1
cdr3_aa: ASSVSLAGSNYEQF

v_call: TRBV10-2
j_call: TRBJ1-5
cdr3_aa: ATSLDGFNQPQH

v_call: TRBV7-6
j_call: TRBJ2-1
cdr3_aa: ASSLAQGSGEQF

v_call: TRBV12-3/TRBV12-4
j_call: TRBJ2-3
cdr3_aa: ATDRDSTDTQY

v_call: TRBV11-2
j_call: TRBJ2-7
cdr3_aa: ASSLGQGGYEQY

v_call: TRBV7-8
j_call: TRBJ2-1
cdr3_aa: ASSSGLAGADEQF

v_call: TRBV6-2/TRBV6-3
j_call: TRBJ1-6
cdr3_aa: ASTRVPPGSPLH

v_call: TRBV6-4
j_call: TRBJ1-6
cdr3_aa: ASGRGQGDSPLH

v_call: TRBV28
j_call: TRBJ2-7
cdr3_aa: ASSTEGQGAEEQY

v_call: TRBV13
j_call: TRBJ2-1
cdr3_aa: ASRPTGLGYNEQF

v_call: TRBV11-2
j_call: TRBJ2-3
cdr3_aa: ASSQTSVITDTQY

v_call: TRBV24-1
j_call: TRBJ2-2
cdr3_aa: ATSESTGQLHTGELF

v_call: TRBV28
j_call: TRBJ1-2
cdr3_aa: ASSADSSYGYT

v_call: TRBV5-1
j_call: TRBJ2-2
cdr3_aa: ASSLSTANTGELF

v_call: TRBV20-1
j_call: TRBJ2-2
cdr3_aa: SARVRGGTGELF

v_call: TRBV11-3
j_call: TRBJ2-7
cdr3_aa: ASSFQTGSEQY

v_call: TRBV6-5
j_call: TRBJ2-5
cdr3_aa: ASSYSSPGQETQY

v_call: TRBV9
j_call: TRBJ1-5
cdr3_aa: ASSVGVLSNQPQH

v_call: TRBV6-2/TRBV6-3
j_call: TRBJ2-6
cdr3_aa: ASSRGQGRSGANVLT

v_call: TRBV11-3
j_call: TRBJ1-1
cdr3_aa: ASSLGTGIAF

v_call: TRBV5-5
j_call: TRBJ1-6
cdr3_aa: ASSLGQGAGSPLH

v_call: TRBV20-1
j_call: TRBJ2-7
cdr3_aa: SAPTDGIYEQY

v_call: TRBV28
j_call: TRBJ2-1
cdr3_aa: ASSLLSLGGARDNEQF

v_call: TRBV6-1
j_call: TRBJ2-7
cdr3_aa: ASSVTLPYEQY

v_call: TRBV5-6
j_call: TRBJ1-2
cdr3_aa: ASSSGLSGYT

v_call: TRBV6-1
j_call: TRBJ1-2
cdr3_aa: ASSLAPATAYYGYT

v_call: TRBV4-1
j_call: TRBJ2-3
cdr3_aa: ASSHPGTSGTDTQY

v_call: TRBV19
j_call: TRBJ1-3
cdr3_aa: ASSYSGNTIY

v_call: TRBV10-2
j_call: TRBJ2-1
cdr3_aa: ASKDGGTYNEQF

v_call: TRBV27
j_call: TRBJ1-6
cdr3_aa: ASSFLGEFNSPLN

v_call: TRBV20-1
j_call: TRBJ2-1
cdr3_aa: SARHVGEQF

v_call: TRBV5-1
j_call: TRBJ1-1
cdr3_aa: ATSTGQHLLHTEAF

v_call: TRBV3-1
j_call: TRBJ2-1
cdr3_aa: ASRDRGRSNEQF

v_call: TRBV4-1
j_call: TRBJ2-7
cdr3_aa: ASSQVPATYEQY